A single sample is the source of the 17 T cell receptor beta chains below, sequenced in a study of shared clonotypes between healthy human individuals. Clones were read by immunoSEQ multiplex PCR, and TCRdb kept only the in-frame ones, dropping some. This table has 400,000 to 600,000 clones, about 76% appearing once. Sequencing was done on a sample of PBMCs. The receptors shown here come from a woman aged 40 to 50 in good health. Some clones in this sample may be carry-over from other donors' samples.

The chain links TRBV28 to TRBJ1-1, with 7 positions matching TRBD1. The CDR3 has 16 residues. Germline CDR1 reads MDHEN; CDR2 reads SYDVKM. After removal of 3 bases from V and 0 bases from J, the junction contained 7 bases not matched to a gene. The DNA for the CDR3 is TGTGCCAGCAGTTTCCCCGACGACAGGGTGAACACTGAAGCTTTCTTT. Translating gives CASSFPDDRVNTEAFF.

The CDR3 DNA is TGTGCCAGCAGTGAGGGGGAATCCAACGAGCAGTACTTC. Translation gives CASSEGESNEQYF. The chain recombines TRBV6-5 with TRBJ2-7; a possible D gene is TRBD1 (6 bases). CDR3 length equals 13 residues. The germline V gene encodes CDR1 MNHEY and CDR2 SVGAGI. V lost 5 bases and J lost 5, with 13 bases in between.

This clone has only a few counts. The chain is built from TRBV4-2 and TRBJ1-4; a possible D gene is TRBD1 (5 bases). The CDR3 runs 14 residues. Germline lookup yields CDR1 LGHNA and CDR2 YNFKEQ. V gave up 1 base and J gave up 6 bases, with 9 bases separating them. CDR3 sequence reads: CASSQGGGDEKLFF. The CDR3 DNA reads TGTGCCAGCAGCCAAGGGGGCGGCGATGAAAAACTGTTTTTT.

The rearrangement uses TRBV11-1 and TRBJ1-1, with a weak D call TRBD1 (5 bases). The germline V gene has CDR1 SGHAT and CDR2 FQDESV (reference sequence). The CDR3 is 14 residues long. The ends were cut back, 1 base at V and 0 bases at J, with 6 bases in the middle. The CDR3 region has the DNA TGTGCCAGCAGCTTAGGGACACTGAACACTGAAGCTTTCTTT. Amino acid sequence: CASSLGTLNTEAFF.

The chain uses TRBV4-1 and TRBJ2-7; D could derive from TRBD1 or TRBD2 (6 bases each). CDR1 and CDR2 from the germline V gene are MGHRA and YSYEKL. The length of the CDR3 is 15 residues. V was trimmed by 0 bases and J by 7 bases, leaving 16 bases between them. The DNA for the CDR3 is TGCGCCAGCAGCCAAGAAGGGGGACTTACAAGGGAGCAGTACTTC. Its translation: CASSQEGGLTREQYF.

The CDR3 region has the DNA TGTGCCAGCAGTGCCGGGACAGACTATGGCTACACCTTC. Residues: CASSAGTDYGYTF. J is TRBJ1-2 and V is TRBV28; 7 nucleotides match TRBD1. The CDR3 totals 13 residues. CDR1 MDHEN and CDR2 SYDVKM come from the germline V gene. J gave up 3 bases and V 5 bases, and 3 bases lay outside the gene matches.

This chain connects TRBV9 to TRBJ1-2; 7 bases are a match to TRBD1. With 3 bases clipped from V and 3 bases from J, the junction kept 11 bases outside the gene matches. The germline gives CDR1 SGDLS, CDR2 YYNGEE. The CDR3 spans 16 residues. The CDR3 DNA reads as TGTGCCAGCAGCGCCCCGGACAGGTCCAACGACTATGGCTACACCTTC. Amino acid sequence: CASSAPDRSNDYGYTF.

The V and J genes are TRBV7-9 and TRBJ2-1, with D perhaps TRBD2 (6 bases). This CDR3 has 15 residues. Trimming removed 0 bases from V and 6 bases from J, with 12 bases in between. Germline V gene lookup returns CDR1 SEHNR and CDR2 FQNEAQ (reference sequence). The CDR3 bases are TGTGCCAGCAGCTTAGCCGGGAGTCGGGGCAATGAGCAGTTCTTC. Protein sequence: CASSLAGSRGNEQFF.

DNA for the CDR3: TGTGCCAGCAGCGTAATGGGGGTTAGCACAGATACGCAGTATTTT. This sequence encodes CASSVMGVSTDTQYF. The V gene is TRBV9, the J gene TRBJ2-3; D possibly uses TRBD1 or TRBD2 (5 bases each). The CDR3 has 15 amino acids. Per germline, CDR1 SGDLS and CDR2 YYNGEE. V was trimmed by 1 base and J by 0 bases, leaving 9 bases between them.

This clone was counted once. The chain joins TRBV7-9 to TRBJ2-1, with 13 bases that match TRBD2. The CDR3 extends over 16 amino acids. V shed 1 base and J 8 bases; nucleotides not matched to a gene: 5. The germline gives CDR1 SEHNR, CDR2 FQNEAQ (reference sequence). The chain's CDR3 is CASSLVGLAGVDEQFF. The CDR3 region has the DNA TGTGCCAGCAGCTTAGTAGGACTAGCGGGAGTGGATGAGCAGTTCTTC.

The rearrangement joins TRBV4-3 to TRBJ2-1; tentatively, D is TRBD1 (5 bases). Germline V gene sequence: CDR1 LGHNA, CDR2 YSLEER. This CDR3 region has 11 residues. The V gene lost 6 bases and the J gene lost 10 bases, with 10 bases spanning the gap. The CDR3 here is CASSVSGEQFF. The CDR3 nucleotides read TGCGCCAGCAGTGTATCAGGGGAGCAGTTCTTC.

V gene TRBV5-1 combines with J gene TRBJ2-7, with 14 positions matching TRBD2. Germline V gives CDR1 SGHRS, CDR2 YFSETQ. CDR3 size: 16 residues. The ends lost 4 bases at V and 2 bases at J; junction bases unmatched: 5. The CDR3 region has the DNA TGCGCCAGCAGCCCTGGGACTAGCGGGAGCGCCTACGAGCAGTACTTC. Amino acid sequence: CASSPGTSGSAYEQYF.

DNA for the CDR3: TGTGCCAGCAGTTTCGCGGGAGTACGTTACGAGCAGTACTTC. Encoded protein: CASSFAGVRYEQYF. This chain uses TRBV28 with TRBJ2-7; 7 nucleotides align to TRBD2. Per the germline V gene, CDR1 is MDHEN and CDR2 is SYDVKM. J was trimmed by 4 bases and V by 3 bases; bases with no gene match: 6. This CDR3 region has 14 residues.

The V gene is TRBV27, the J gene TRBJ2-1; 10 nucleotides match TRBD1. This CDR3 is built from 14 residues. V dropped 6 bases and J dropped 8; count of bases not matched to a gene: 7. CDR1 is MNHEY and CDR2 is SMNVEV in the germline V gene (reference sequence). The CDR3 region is CASREGTGADEQFF. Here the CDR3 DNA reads TGTGCCAGCAGAGAGGGGACAGGGGCTGATGAGCAGTTCTTC.

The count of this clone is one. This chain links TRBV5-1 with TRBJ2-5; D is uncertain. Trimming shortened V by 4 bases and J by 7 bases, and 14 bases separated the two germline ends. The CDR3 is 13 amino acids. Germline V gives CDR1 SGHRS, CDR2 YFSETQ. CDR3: CASSPDAFRTQYF. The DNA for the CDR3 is TGCGCCAGCAGCCCGGACGCTTTTAGGACCCAGTACTTC.

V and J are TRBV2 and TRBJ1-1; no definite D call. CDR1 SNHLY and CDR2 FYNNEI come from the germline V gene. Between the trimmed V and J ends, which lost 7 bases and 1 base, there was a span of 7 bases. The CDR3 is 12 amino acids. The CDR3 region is CASTRGNTEAFF. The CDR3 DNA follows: TGTGCCAGCACGCGGGGGAACACTGAAGCTTTCTTT.

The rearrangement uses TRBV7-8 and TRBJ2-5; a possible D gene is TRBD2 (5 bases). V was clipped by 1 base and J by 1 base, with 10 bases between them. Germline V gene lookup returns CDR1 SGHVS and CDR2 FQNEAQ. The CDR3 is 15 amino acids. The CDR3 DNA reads TGTGCCAGCAGCTTAGGAGGGAAGTTCCAAGAGACCCAGTACTTC. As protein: CASSLGGKFQETQYF.